One TCR beta chain is described in this entry. These data originate in a study of CD8 T cells in Susac syndrome. Random hexamers served to reverse transcribe about 0.5 to 1 ug RNA. TCRdb passed the immunoSEQ multiplex PCR reads through MiXCR, listing each CDR3 protein once. The data hold approximately 180,000 distinct CDR3 sequences, with 90% to 95% observed a single time. CDR3 length equals 15 residues. The germline gives CDR1 DFQATT, CDR2 SNEGSKA (reference sequence). V shed 6 bases and J 0 bases; nucleotides not matched to a gene: 6. The sequence was collected from a human donor with Susac syndrome. Sequences were obtained from CD4+ T cells from PBMCs. V is TRBV20-1 and J is TRBJ2-7; TRBD2 matches 12 bases. DNA of the CDR3: TGCAGTGCGGCCCCGACTAGCGGGAGCTCCTACGAGCAGTACTTC. Translating it yields CSAAPTSGSSYEQYF.